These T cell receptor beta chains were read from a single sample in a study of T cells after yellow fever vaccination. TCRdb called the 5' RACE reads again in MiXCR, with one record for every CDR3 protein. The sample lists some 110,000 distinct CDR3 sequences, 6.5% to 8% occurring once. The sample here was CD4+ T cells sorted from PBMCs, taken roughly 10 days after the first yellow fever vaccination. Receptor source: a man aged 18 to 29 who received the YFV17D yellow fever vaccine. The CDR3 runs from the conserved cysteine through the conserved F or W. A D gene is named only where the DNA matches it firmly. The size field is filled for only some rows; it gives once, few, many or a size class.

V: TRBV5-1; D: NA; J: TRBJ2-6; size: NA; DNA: TGCGCCAGCAGCGGCCGGGAGAGCTCTAGGGCCAACGTCCTGACTTTC; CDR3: CASSGRESSRANVLTF
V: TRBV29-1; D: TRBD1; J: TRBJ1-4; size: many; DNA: TGCAGCGTTAGACAGGGAACGCTGAATGAAAAACTGTTTTTT; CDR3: CSVRQGTLNEKLFF
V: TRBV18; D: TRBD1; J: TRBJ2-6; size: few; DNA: TGTGCCAGCTCACTATCGACAGGGGGCAATGGGGCCAACGTCCTGACTTTC; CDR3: CASSLSTGGNGANVLTF
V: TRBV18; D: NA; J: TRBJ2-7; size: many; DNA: TGTGCCAGCTCACCAAAAACAGGCAGGGGAGGATCCTACGAGCAGTACTTC; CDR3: CASSPKTGRGGSYEQYF
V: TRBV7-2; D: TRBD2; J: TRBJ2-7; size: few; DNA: TGTGCCAGCAGCCAATATAGCGGGGGAGACGGGGAGCAGTACTTC; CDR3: CASSQYSGGDGEQYF
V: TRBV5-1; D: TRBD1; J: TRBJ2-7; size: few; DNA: TGCGCCAGCAGCTTCGGGACAGAAGGCTACGAGCAGTACTTC; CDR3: CASSFGTEGYEQYF
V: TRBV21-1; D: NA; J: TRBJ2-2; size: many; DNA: TGTGCCAAGGGACAGGGGGAGCGCCGAACCGGGGAGCTGTTTTTT; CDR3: CAKGQGERRTGELFF
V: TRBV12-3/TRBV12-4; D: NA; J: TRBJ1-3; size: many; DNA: TGTGCCAGCAGTTTCCTGAGGTCTGGAAACACCATATATTTT; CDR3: CASSFLRSGNTIYF
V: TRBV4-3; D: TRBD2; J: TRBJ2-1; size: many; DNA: TGCGCCAGCAGCCAAGGCTCAGCGGGGGGTTATGAGCAGTTCTTC; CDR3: CASSQGSAGGYEQFF
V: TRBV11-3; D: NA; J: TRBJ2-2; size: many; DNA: TGTGCCAGCAGCTTAGGCGAAGGGAAGGCCGGGGAGCTGTTTTTT; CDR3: CASSLGEGKAGELFF
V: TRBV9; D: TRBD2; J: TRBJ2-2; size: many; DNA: TGTGCCAGCAGCGAGGACAGCGGCGGGGGGGCCTCTGGGGAGCTGTTTTTT; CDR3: CASSEDSGGGASGELFF
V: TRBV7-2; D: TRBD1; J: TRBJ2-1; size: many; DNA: TGTGCCAGCAGCTTAGTCACAGGGGCTCCTACAATGAAGCAGTTCTTC; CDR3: CASSLVTGAPTMKQFF
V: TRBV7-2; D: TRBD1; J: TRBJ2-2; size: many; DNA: TGTGCCAGCAGCTTAAACGGACAGGCGAACACCGGGGAGCTGTTTTTT; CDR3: CASSLNGQANTGELFF
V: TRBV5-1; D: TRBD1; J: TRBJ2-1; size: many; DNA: TGCGCCAGCAGCTTGACAGGGGGTGATGAGCAGTTCTTC; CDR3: CASSLTGGDEQFF
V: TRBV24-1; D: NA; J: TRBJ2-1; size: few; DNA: TGTGCCACCAGTGAGGGGCGGAATGAGCAGTTCTTC; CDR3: CATSEGRNEQFF
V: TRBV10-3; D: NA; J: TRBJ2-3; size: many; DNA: TGTGCCACTCAGAGGGAGACAGATACGCAGTATTTT; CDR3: CATQRETDTQYF
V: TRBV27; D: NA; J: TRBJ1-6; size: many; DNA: TGTGCCGGGGGGGCCGGGTATAATTCACCCCTCCACTTT; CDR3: CAGGAGYNSPLHF
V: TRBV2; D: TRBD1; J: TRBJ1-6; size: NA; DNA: TGTGCCAGCAGCTCCTGGACAGGGTGGTCCCCCCTCCACTTT; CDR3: CASSSWTGWSPLHF
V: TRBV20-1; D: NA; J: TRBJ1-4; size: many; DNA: TGCAGTGCTAACTTTAAACCTTATTTCGGCCCAGATAATGAAAAACTGTTTTTT; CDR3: CSANFKPYFGPDNEKLFF
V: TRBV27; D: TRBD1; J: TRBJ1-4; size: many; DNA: TGTGCCAGCCGCGCCGTTGGGACAGGGAATGAAAAACTGTTTTTT; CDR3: CASRAVGTGNEKLFF
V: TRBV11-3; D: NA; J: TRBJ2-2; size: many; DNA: TGTGCCAGCAGGAGAAACACCGGGGAGCTGTTTTTT; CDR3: CASRRNTGELFF
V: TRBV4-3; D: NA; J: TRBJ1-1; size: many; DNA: TGCGCCAGCAGCCCAACCGGACTCCGGAGCACTGAAGCTTTCTTT; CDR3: CASSPTGLRSTEAFF
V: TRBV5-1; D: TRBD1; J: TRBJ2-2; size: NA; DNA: TGCGCCAGCAGACCGGGGACAGGGAACACCGGGGAGCTGTTTTTT; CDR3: CASRPGTGNTGELFF
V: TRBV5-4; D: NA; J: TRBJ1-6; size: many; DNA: TGTGCCAGCAGCCCCCCGGGGGAAGTCGGATATTCACCCCTCCACTTT; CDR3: CASSPPGEVGYSPLHF
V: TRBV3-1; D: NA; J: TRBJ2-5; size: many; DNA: TGTGCCAGCAGCCAAGATGCGGGGTTCTTGAAGACCCAGTACTTC; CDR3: CASSQDAGFLKTQYF
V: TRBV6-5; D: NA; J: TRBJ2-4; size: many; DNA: TGTGCCAGCAGCCCTTTCAGGAAAAACATTCAGTACTTC; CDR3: CASSPFRKNIQYF
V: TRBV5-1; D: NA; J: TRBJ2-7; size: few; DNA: TGCGCCAGCAGCTCCGGCGGCCAGGACTCCTACGAGCAGTACTTC; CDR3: CASSSGGQDSYEQYF
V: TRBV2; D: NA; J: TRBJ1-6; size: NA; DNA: TGTACCTTCACCCAATACAGGGTGTTAGTGGATAATAATTCACCCCTCCACTTT; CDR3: CTFTQYRVLVDNNSPLHF
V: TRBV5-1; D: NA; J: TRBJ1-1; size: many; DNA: TGCGCCAGCAGCTCCCTTAACCCAGGGAAAACTGAAGCTTTCTTT; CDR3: CASSSLNPGKTEAFF
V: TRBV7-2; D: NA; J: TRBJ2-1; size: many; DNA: TGTGCCAGCAGCTCCTACTCCGGTGAGCAGTTCTTC; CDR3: CASSSYSGEQFF
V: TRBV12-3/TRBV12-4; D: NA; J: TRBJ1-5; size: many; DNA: TGTGCCAGCAGCCCAGGGGCCCAGCCCCAGCATTTT; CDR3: CASSPGAQPQHF
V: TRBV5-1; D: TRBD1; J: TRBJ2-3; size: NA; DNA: TGCGCCAGCAGCTTGGAAGCGACAGGGGCAGGGGCAGATACGCAGTATTTT; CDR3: CASSLEATGAGADTQYF
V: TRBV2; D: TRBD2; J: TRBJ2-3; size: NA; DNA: TGTGCCTGCAGTCAGACTAGCGGGGGGCCCCGAGGCACAGATACGCAGTATTTT; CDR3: CACSQTSGGPRGTDTQYF
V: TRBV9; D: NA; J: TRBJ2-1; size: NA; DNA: TGTGCCAGCAGCTCGACCGGGACACCATACAATGAGCAGTTCTTC; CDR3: CASSSTGTPYNEQFF
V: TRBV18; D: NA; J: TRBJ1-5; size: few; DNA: TGTGCCAGCTCACCCAACAGGGTTGGCAATCAGCCCCAGCATTTT; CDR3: CASSPNRVGNQPQHF
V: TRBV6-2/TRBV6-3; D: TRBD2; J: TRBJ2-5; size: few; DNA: TGTGCCACCCAAGGTGGTAGCGGGCAAGAGACCCAGTACTTC; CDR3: CATQGGSGQETQYF
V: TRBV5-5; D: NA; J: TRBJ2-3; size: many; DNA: TGTGCCAGCAGCTTGGTGAGCCCAAATACGCAGTATTTT; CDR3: CASSLVSPNTQYF
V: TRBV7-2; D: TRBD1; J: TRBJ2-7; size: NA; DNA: TGTGCCAGCAGCGAGGGACAGGCCGCCTACGAGCAGTACTTC; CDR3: CASSEGQAAYEQYF
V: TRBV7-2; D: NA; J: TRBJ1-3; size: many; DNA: TGTGCCAGCAGCTTAGACAAAGGAACTGGAAACACCATATATTTT; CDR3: CASSLDKGTGNTIYF
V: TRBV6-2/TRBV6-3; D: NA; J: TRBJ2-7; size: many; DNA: TGTGCCAGCAAGCGGAACGAGCAGTACTTC; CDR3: CASKRNEQYF
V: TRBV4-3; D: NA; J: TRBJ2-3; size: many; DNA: TGCGCCAGCAGCCAATCGGGACACAGGGAATACACAGATACGCAGTATTTT; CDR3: CASSQSGHREYTDTQYF
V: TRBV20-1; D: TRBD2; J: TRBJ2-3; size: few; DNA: TGCAGTGCTAGAGATCGGATCGGGGGGGATACGCAGTATTTT; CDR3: CSARDRIGGDTQYF
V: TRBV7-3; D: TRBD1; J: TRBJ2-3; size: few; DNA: TGTGCCAGCAGCCCAGACAGGGGGATCTCTAGCACAGATACGCAGTATTTT; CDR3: CASSPDRGISSTDTQYF
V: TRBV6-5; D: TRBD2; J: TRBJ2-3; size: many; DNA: TGTGCCAGCAGTTACTCCACTAGCGGGGTTCGAGATACGCAGTATTTT; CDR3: CASSYSTSGVRDTQYF
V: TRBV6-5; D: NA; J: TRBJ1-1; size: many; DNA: TGTGCCAGCAGTTACTCCTCCGCGAACACTGAAGCTTTCTTT; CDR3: CASSYSSANTEAFF
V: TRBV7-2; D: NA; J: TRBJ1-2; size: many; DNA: TGTGCCAGCAGCTTCCAGGGACCATATGGCTACACCTTC; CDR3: CASSFQGPYGYTF
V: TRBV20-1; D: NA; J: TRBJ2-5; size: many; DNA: TGCAGTGCTTTAAAGGCAACCGAGGGGGAGACCCAGTACTTC; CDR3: CSALKATEGETQYF
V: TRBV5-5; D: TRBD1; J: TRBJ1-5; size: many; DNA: TGTGCCAGCAGCTTGGCAGGGGGCCGTAGCAATCAGCCCCAGCATTTT; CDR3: CASSLAGGRSNQPQHF
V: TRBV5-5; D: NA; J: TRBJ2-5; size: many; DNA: TGTGCCAGCAGCTTGTGGGGGGCCGAGGAGACCCAGTACTTC; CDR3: CASSLWGAEETQYF
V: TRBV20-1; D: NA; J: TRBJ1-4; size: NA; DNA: TGCTGTGCTAGTGAGGGGGGCTCTTTCCTAGAGGAAAAACTGTTTTTT; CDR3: CCASEGGSFLEEKLFF
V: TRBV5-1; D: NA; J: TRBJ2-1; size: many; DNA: TGCGCCAGCAGCTTGAAGGTTAGCCCAAATGAGCAGTTCTTC; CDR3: CASSLKVSPNEQFF
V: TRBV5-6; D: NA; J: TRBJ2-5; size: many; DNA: TGTGCCAGCAGCTATGACCCCGGCGGGACCCAGTACTTC; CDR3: CASSYDPGGTQYF
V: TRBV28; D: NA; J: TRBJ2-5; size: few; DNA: TGTGCCAGCAGTTGGGGGACTCTGTGCCCGGAGACCCAGTACTTC; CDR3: CASSWGTLCPETQYF
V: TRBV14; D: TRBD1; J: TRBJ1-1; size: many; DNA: TGTGCCAGCAGCCACCGCCGGGACAGGGGTACTGAAGCTTTCTTT; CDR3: CASSHRRDRGTEAFF
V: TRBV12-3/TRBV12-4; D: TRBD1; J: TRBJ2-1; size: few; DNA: TGTGCCAGCACTCGGGACAGGGTCCCCTACAATGAGCAGTTCTTC; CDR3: CASTRDRVPYNEQFF
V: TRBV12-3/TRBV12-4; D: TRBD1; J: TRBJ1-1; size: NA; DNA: TGTGCCAGCAGCGAACGGGACAGGGGGCGCGGAGCTTTCTTT; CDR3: CASSERDRGRGAFF
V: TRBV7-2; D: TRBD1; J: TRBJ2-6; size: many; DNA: TGTGCCAGCAGCTTAATGGCAGGGGGCGCTGGGGCCAACGTCCTGACTTTC; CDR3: CASSLMAGGAGANVLTF
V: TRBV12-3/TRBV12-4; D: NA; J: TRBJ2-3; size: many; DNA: TGTGCCAGCAGGAGGGCGGCAGATACGCAGTATTTT; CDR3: CASRRAADTQYF